The clone carrying this T cell receptor beta chain turned up a few times. Its antigen is undetermined. Measured with immunoSEQ multiplex PCR; TCRdb has only the in-frame clones, and not every one. The data contain 20,000 or so clones, 83% of them singletons. The data were obtained in a study of PD-1 blockade in classical Hodgkin lymphoma. Whole-study findings and limits: Newly diagnosed patients were said to have less baseline TCR diversity than healthy donors did. CD4+ TCR diversity climbed significantly by C4D1, unlike CD8+ TCR diversity. Complete responders' baseline diversity resembled that of newly diagnosed patients.

Trimming took off 0 bases at V and 4 bases at J, with 13 bases between the two ends. The CDR3 has 15 amino acids. The V gene's germline CDR1 is SGHRS and CDR2 YFSETQ. Stated time point: cycle 4 day 1 (C4D1), after less than 7 weeks of nivolumab. No patient escaped relapse after autologous stem cell transplantation, and brentuximab vedotin exposure varied. Magnetic depletion of unwanted cells isolated CD4+ T cells from thawed PBMCs. Complete response, partial response or progressive disease constituted the best responses recorded. The J gene is TRBJ1-1, the V gene TRBV5-1, with D possibly being TRBD1 (5 bases). The origin of this receptor is a human donor with classical Hodgkin lymphoma. The sample was CD4+ T cells from blood, taken before the fourth cycle of nivolumab. The CDR3 loop is CASSLGQRHRTEAFF. The CDR3 nucleotides are TGCGCCAGCAGCTTGGGACAGAGGCATCGCACTGAAGCTTTCTTT.